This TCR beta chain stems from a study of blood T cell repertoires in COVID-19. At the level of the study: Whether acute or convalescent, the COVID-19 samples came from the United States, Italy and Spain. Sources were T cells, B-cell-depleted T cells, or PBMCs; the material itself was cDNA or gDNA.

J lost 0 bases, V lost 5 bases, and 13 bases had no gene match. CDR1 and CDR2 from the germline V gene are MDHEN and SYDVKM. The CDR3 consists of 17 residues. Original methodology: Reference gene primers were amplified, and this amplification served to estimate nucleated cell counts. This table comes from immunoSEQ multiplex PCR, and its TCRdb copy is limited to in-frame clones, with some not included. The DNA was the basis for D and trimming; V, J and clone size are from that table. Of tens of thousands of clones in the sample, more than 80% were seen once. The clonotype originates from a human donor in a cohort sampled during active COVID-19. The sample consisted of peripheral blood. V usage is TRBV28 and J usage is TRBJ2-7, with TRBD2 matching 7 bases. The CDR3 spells CASSIHTSVPNSYEQYF. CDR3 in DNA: TGTGCCAGCAGTATCCACACTAGCGTACCCAACTCCTACGAGCAGTACTTC.